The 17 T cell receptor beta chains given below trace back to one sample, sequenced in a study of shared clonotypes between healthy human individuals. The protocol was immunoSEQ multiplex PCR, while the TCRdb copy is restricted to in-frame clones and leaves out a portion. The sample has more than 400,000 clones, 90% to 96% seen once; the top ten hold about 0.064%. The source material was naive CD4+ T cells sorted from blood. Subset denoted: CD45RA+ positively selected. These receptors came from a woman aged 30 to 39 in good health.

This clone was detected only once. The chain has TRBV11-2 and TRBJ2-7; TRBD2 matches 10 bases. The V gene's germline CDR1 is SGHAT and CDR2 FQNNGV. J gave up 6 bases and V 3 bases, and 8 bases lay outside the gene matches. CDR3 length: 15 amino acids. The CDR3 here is CASSFSPGLASEQYF. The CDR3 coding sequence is TGTGCCAGCAGCTTTTCACCGGGACTAGCGTCCGAGCAGTACTTC.

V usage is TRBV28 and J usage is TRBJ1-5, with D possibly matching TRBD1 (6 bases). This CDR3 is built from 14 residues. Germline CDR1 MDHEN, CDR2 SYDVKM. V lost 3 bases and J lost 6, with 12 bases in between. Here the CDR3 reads CASSFGGASQPQHF. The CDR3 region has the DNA TGTGCCAGCAGTTTCGGGGGGGCCAGTCAGCCCCAGCATTTT.

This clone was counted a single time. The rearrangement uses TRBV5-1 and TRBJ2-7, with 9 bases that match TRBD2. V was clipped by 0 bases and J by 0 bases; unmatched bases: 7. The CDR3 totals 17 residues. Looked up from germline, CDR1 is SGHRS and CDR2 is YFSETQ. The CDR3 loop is CASSLVGAGGPSYEQYF. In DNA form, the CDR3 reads TGCGCCAGCAGCTTGGTTGGTGCGGGAGGGCCCTCCTACGAGCAGTACTTC.

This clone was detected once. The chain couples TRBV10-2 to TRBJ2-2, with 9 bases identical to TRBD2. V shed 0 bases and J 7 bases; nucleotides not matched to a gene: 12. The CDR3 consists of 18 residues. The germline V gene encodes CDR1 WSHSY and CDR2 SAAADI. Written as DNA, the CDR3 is TGCGCCAGCAGTGAGTCTGGCGGGAGGGCCGGTAAAGACGGGGAGCTGTTTTTT. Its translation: CASSESGGRAGKDGELFF.

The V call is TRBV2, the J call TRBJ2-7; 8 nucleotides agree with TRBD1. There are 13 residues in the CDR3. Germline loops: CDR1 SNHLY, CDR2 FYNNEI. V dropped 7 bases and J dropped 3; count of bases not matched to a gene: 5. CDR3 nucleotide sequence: TGTGCCAGCACCACGGACAGGGACTACGAGCAGTACTTC. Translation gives CASTTDRDYEQYF.

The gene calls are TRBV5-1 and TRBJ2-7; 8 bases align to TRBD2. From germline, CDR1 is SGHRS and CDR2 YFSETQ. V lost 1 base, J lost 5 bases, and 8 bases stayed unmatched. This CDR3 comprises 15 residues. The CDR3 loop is CASSLRPSGSDEQYF. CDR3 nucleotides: TGCGCCAGCAGCTTGAGGCCTAGCGGGTCCGACGAGCAGTACTTC.

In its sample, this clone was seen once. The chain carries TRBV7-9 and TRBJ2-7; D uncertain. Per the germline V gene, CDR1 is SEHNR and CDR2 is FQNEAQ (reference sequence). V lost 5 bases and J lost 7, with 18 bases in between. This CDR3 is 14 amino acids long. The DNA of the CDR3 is TGTGCCAGCAGCCCAAGTAGTACGTTTCGGGAGCAGTACTTC. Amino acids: CASSPSSTFREQYF.

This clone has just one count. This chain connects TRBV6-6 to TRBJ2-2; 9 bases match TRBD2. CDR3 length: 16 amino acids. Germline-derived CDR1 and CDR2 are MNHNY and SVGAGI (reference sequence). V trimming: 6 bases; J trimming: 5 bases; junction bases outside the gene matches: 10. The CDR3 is CASSDVAGVGTGELFF. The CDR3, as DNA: TGTGCCAGCAGCGATGTAGCGGGAGTCGGGACCGGGGAGCTGTTTTTT.

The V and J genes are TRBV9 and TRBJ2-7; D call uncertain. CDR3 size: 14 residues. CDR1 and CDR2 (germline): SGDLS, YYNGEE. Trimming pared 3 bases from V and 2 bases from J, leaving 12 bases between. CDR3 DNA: TGTGCCAGCAGCGCTGACCATGGAACCTACGAGCAGTACTTC. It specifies CASSADHGTYEQYF.

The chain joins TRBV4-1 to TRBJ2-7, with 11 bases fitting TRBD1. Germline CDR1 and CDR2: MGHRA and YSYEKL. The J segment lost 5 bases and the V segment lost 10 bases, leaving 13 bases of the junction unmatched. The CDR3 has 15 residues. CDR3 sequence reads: CATSSRDRGYDEQYF. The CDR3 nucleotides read TGCGCCACTTCATCCCGGGACAGGGGGTATGACGAGCAGTACTTC.

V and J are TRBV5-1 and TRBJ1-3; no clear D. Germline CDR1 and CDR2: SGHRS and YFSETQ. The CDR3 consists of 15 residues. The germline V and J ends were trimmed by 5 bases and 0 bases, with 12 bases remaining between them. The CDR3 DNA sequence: TGCGCCAGCAGTCCGCAAGGGAACTCTGGAAACACCATATATTTT. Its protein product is CASSPQGNSGNTIYF. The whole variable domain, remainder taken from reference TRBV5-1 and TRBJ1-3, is KAGVTQTPRYLIKTRGQQVTLSCSPISGHRSVSWYQQTPGQGLQFLFEYFSETQRNKGNFPGRFSGRQFSNSRSEMNVSTLELGDSALYLCASSPQGNSGNTIYFGEGSWLTVV.

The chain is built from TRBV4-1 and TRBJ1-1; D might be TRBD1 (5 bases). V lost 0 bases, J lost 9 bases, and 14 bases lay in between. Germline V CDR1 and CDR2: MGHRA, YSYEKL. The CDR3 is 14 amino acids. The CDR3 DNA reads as TGCGCCAGCAGCCAAGACCAGGGAAGGACGCAAGCTTTCTTT. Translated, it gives CASSQDQGRTQAFF.

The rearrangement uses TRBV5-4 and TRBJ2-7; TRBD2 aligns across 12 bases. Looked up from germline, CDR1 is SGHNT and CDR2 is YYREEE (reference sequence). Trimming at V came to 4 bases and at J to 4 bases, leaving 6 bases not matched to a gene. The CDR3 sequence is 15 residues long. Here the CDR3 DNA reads TGTGCCAGCAGCGACCCGACTAGCGGGGGATACGAGCAGTACTTC. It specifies CASSDPTSGGYEQYF. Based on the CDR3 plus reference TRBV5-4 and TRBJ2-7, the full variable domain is ETGVTQSPTHLIKTRGQQVTLRCSSQSGHNTVSWYQQALGQGPQFIFQYYREEENGRGNFPPRFSGLQFPNYSSELNVNALELDDSALYLCASSDPTSGGYEQYFGPGTRLTVT.

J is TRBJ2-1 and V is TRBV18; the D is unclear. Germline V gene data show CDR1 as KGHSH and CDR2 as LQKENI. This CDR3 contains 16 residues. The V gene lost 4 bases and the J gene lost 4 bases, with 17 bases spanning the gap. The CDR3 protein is CASSLADLHSYNEQFF. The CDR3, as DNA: TGTGCCAGCTCACTGGCAGACTTACACTCTTACAATGAGCAGTTCTTC.

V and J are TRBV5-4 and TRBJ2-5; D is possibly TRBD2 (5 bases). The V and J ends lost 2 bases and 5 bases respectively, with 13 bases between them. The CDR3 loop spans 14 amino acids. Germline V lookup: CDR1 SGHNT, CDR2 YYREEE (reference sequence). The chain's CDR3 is CASSFPGSAETQYF. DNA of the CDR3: TGTGCCAGCAGCTTTCCGGGGTCGGCGGAGACCCAGTACTTC. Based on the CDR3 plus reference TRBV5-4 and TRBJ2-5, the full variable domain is ETGVTQSPTHLIKTRGQQVTLRCSSQSGHNTVSWYQQALGQGPQFIFQYYREEENGRGNFPPRFSGLQFPNYSSELNVNALELDDSALYLCASSFPGSAETQYFGPGTRLLVL.

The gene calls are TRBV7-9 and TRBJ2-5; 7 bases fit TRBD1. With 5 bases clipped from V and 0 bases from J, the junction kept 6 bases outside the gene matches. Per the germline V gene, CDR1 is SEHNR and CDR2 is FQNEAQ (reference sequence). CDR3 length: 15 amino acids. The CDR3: CASSPTGAYQETQYF. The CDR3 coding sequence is TGTGCCAGCAGCCCAACAGGGGCCTACCAAGAGACCCAGTACTTC.

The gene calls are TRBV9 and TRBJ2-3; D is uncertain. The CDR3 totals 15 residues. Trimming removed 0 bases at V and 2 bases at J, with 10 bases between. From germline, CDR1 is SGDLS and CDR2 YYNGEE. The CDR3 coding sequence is TGTGCCAGCAGCGTAGCTGGTAGGAACACAGATACGCAGTATTTT. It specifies CASSVAGRNTDTQYF. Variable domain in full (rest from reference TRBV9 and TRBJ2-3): DSGVTQTPKHLITATGQRVTLRCSPRSGDLSVYWYQQSLDQGLQFLIQYYNGEERAKGNILERFSAQQFPDLHSELNLSSLELGDSALYFCASSVAGRNTDTQYFGPGTRLTVL.